What follows are 9 T cell receptor beta chains derived from one specimen sequenced in a study of T-cell reconstitution after alpha-beta-depleted transplantation in children. TCRbeta library preparation incorporated unique molecular identifiers. TCRdb fed the PCR reads into MiXCR, producing one record per CDR3 protein. The sample shows some 590,000 distinct CDR3 sequences, under 12% of them seen only once. The sample was PBMCs from the stem cell graft donor, taken from the stem cell graft. The receptors shown here come from a human donor who donated a stem cell graft to a child with acute myeloid leukemia.

This clonotype was detected ten times or more. The chain joins TRBV11-2 to TRBJ2-7; 10 positions agree with TRBD1. This CDR3 contains 13 residues. Losses at the gene ends were 5 bases for V and 6 bases for J; bases not matched to a gene: 4. The germline gives CDR1 SGHAT, CDR2 FQNNGV. CDR3 region: CASSLTGGGEQYF. The CDR3 bases are TGTGCCAGCAGCCTGACAGGGGGCGGCGAGCAGTACTTC.

The sample holds many counts of this clonotype. The V and J genes are TRBV5-1 and TRBJ2-1; D remains unclear. The length of the CDR3 is 16 residues. Germline V gene lookup returns CDR1 SGHRS and CDR2 YFSETQ. V lost 1 base, J lost 0 bases, and 11 bases lay in between. The CDR3 nucleotides read TGCGCCAGCAGCTTGCCCCAGGATAGCTCCTACAATGAGCAGTTCTTC. Translating it yields CASSLPQDSSYNEQFF.

The chain combines TRBV30 with TRBJ1-1; D is undetermined. Trimming pared 0 bases from V and 0 bases from J, leaving 5 bases between. The length of the CDR3 is 13 residues. Germline loops: CDR1 GTSNPN, CDR2 SVGIG (reference sequence). The CDR3 is CAWSVNLNTEAFF. The CDR3, as DNA: TGTGCCTGGAGTGTAAACTTGAACACTGAAGCTTTCTTT.

The V and J genes are TRBV27 and TRBJ2-6; tentative D call: TRBD2 (6 bases). V was clipped by 8 bases and J by 0 bases, with 14 bases between them. The CDR3 contains 16 residues. CDR1 is MNHEY and CDR2 is SMNVEV in the germline V gene (reference sequence). Here the CDR3 DNA reads TGTGCCAGCGGGAGGTGGTCTAGCTCTGGGGCCAACGTCCTGACTTTC. The encoded protein is CASGRWSSSGANVLTF.

This clonotype has a handful of counts. The chain carries TRBV7-3 and TRBJ2-3, with 7 bases lining up with TRBD2. The CDR3 totals 12 residues. The V gene's germline CDR1 is SGHTA and CDR2 FQGTGA. The J segment lost 12 bases and the V segment lost 6 bases, leaving 9 bases of the junction unmatched. In nucleotides, the CDR3 is TGTGCCAGCAGTTCGGCGGGGGTCCACCAGTATTTT. Protein: CASSSAGVHQYF. Full variable domain (outside the CDR3, taken from reference TRBV7-3 and TRBJ2-3): GAGVSQTPSNKVTEKGKYVELRCDPISGHTALYWYRQSLGQGPEFLIYFQGTGAADDSGLPNDRFFAVRPEGSVSTLKIQRTERGDSAVYLCASSSAGVHQYFGPGTRLTVL.

There are a few counts of this clonotype. The chain is built from TRBV2 and TRBJ2-1; the match to TRBD1 covers 9 bases. Trimming removed 6 bases from V and 7 bases from J; junction bases left unmatched: 10. The V gene's germline CDR1 is SNHLY and CDR2 FYNNEI. There are 15 residues in the CDR3. CDR3 nucleotide sequence: TGTGCCAGCAGGGACAGGGGAACGACGGGGAATGAGCAGTTCTTC. Translating gives CASRDRGTTGNEQFF.

This chain connects TRBV7-2 to TRBJ2-2; TRBD2 agrees at 9 bases. Germline trimming cut 0 bases from V and 1 base from J; bases unmatched to any gene: 0. The CDR3 is 16 residues long. Germline assignment: CDR1 SGHTA and CDR2 FQGNSA. The CDR3 sequence is CASSLASGGNTGELFF. In DNA form, the CDR3 reads TGTGCCAGCAGCTTAGCTAGCGGGGGGAACACCGGGGAGCTGTTTTTT.

This clonotype was seen a few times. The chain couples TRBV20-1 to TRBJ1-3; perhaps TRBD1 as D (5 bases). The V end was cut by 7 bases, the J end by 3 bases, with 16 bases between. Germline loops: CDR1 DFQATT, CDR2 SNEGSKA (reference sequence). The CDR3 length is 14 residues. The CDR3 DNA reads as TGCAGTGTAGGGCGAAAGGGGCATGGAAACACCATATATTTT. It translates to CSVGRKGHGNTIYF.

This clonotype has a handful of counts. The chain is built from TRBV7-8 and TRBJ2-7; TRBD1 aligns across 10 bases. Germline CDR1 is SGHVS and CDR2 is FQNEAQ. The CDR3 length is 16 residues. After removal of 5 bases from V and 2 bases from J, the junction contained 9 bases not matched to a gene. This CDR3 reads CASSPRTGGYTYEQYF. As DNA, the CDR3 is TGTGCCAGCAGCCCACGGACAGGGGGGTATACCTACGAGCAGTACTTC.